These T cell receptor beta chains were read from a single sample in a study of blood T cell repertoires in COVID-19. Sequencing was performed with immunoSEQ multiplex PCR; in TCRdb, only in-frame clones are kept and a portion is missing. The sample lists a few hundred thousand clones; roughly four fifths were seen once. The sequencing input was PBMCs or T cells enriched from blood (not recorded which). These receptors were taken from a man aged 35 to 55 who had recovered from COVID-19. CDR3s include the opening cysteine and the closing phenylalanine or tryptophan.

>TRBJ2-7|TRBV7-3
CASTLRGHSFPYEQYF
>TRBJ2-1|TRBV7-3
CASSYPGTREQFF
>TRBJ2-7|TRBV3-1/TRBV3-2
CAALRGRAYEQYF
>TRBJ1-6|TRBV6-5
CASKKGVNSPLHF
>TRBJ1-1|TRBV4-3
CASSLTVNTEAFF
>TRBJ1-2|TRBV12-3/TRBV12-4
CASSLEQFYGYTF
>TRBJ1-2|TRBV5-4
CASSLGATTETYGYTF
>TRBJ1-4|TRBV29-1
CSAKQGSEKLFF
>TRBJ2-7|TRBV2
CASSEVRGGEQYF
>TRBJ1-1|TRBV5-1
CASSPGTGLVEAFF
>TRBJ1-1|TRBV28
CASNLGRVGNTEAFF
>TRBJ2-1|TRBV18
CASSPGLAGAHNEQFF
>TRBJ1-1|TRBV6-2/TRBV6-3
CASSWTVPVGTEAFF
>TRBJ1-1|TRBV12-3/TRBV12-4
CASSFRDYTEAFF
>TRBJ2-7|TRBV25-1
CASSDPGTASYEQYF
>TRBJ1-5|TRBV28
CASRALIGNQPQHF
>TRBJ1-1|TRBV9
CASSFITGGDTEAFF
>TRBJ2-6|TRBV19
CASSIRTAGANVLTF
>TRBJ1-1|TRBV30
CAWRQGNTEAFF
>TRBJ2-5|TRBV5-1
CASSLHRGRETQYF
>TRBJ2-5|TRBV28
CASSFGELGLGETQYF
>TRBJ2-1|TRBV5-1
CASSPVTGTGGWDEQFF
>TRBJ2-6|TRBV5-1
CASSLSTGSGANVLTF
>TRBJ2-1|TRBV5-1
CASSQQGVSYNEQFF
>TRBJ1-5|TRBV5-1
CASSLGPTGTGSNQPQHF
>TRBJ1-5|TRBV9
CASSPRGQGQPQHF
>TRBJ1-6|TRBV9
CASSVLAGVGSPLHF
>TRBJ1-1|TRBV7-3
CASSDNPGGNTEAFF
>TRBJ1-5|TRBV7-2
CASSLMTGEEQPQHF
>TRBJ2-7|TRBV7-2
CASSLVFGASGGEQYF
>TRBJ2-7|TRBV7-2
CASSLAWASNEQYF
>TRBJ2-2|TRBV5-1
CASSPTDPNTGELFF
>TRBJ2-7|TRBV4-2
CASSQASGSAGYEQYF
>TRBJ2-7|TRBV13
CASSKRQGTEEQYF
>TRBJ2-1|TRBV19
CASSPRTSGTYNEQFF
>TRBJ1-3|TRBV7-9
CASSARLSHSGNTIYF
>TRBJ2-2|TRBV5-1
CASSLQNPNTGELFF
>TRBJ2-1|TRBV4-1
CASSQLGQGDWYEQFF
>TRBJ1-5|TRBV2
CASTREASNQPQHF
>TRBJ2-5|TRBV6-1
CASSEPDRETQYF
>TRBJ2-7|TRBV19
CASSELAGGSYEQYF
>TRBJ2-7|TRBV3-1/TRBV3-2
CASSYSAAGHEQYF
>TRBJ2-3|TRBV6-5
CASKPSGGADTQYF
>TRBJ2-7|TRBV10-1
CASSSPHFPDTGIHYEQYF
>TRBJ2-1|TRBV29-1
CSVSGTDSYNEQFF